A single count supports the clone carrying this T cell receptor beta chain. Germline CDR1 reads SNHLY; CDR2 reads FYNNEI. The V end was cut by 3 bases, the J end by 13 bases, with 15 bases between. The CDR3 has 12 residues. This entry belongs to a study of blood T cell repertoires in COVID-19. Across the whole study: The samples span acute and convalescent COVID-19 from the United States, Italy and Spain. From T cells, B-cell-depleted T cells, or PBMCs came the material, which was cDNA or gDNA.

In the original workflow: How many nucleated cells were present was estimated from reference gene primer amplification. Assay: immunoSEQ multiplex PCR; the TCRdb copy retains only in-frame clones and omits some. V, J and clone size are taken as reported in that table, and D and trimming were inferred from the DNA itself. The profile shows fewer than 350,000 clones, approximately 90% of them singletons. This chain uses TRBV2 with TRBJ1-2, with D uncertain. This clonotype was obtained from a man aged 35 to 55 with acute or convalescent COVID-19. The specimen sequenced was peripheral blood. CDR3 in DNA: TGTGCCAGCAGTGACTACGGAGGGAGTACCACCTTC. Residues: CASSDYGGSTTF.